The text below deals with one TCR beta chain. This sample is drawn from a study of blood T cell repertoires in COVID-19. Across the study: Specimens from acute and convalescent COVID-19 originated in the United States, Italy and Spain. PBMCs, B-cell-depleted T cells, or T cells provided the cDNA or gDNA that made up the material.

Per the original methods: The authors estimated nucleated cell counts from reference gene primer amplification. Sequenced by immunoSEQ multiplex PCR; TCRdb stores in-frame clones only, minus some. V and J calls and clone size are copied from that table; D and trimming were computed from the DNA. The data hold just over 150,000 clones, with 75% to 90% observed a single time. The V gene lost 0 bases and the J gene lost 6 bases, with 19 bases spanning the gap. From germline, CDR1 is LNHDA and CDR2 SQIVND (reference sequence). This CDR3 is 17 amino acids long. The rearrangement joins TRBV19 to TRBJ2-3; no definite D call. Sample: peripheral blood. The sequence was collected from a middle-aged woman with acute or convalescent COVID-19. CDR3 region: CASSIDPRWPQLDTQYF. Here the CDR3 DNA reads TGTGCCAGTAGTATAGATCCTCGTTGGCCACAGCTGGATACGCAGTATTTT.